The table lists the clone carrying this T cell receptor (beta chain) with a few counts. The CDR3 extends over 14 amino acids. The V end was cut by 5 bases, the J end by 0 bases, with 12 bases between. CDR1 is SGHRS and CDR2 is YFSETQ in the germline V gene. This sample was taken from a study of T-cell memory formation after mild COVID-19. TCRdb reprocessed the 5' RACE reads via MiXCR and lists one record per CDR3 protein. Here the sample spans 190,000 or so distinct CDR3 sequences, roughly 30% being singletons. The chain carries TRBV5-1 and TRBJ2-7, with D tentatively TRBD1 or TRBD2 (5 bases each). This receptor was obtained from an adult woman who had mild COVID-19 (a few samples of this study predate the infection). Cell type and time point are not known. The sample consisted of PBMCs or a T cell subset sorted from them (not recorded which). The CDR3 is CASSSGTASYEQYF. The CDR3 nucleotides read TGCGCCAGCAGTTCCGGGACGGCCTCCTACGAGCAGTACTTC.